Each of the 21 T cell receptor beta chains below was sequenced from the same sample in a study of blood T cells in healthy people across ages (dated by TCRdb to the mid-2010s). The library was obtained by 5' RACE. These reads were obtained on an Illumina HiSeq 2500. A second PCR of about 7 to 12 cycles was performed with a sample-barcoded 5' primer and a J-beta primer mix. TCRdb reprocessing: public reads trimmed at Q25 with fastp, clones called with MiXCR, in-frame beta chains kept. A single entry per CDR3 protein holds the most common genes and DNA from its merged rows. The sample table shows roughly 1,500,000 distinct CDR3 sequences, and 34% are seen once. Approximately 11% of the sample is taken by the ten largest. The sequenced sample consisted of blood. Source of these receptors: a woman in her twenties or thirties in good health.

This chain's CDR3 is CASLAGVGDTQYF. The CDR3 DNA reads TGTGCCAGCCTAGCGGGAGTAGGGGATACGCAGTATTTT. The chain couples TRBV7-3 to TRBJ2-3; 10 nucleotides match TRBD2. V shed 8 bases, J shed 6 bases, and the junction held 5 bases outside the gene matches. Germline CDR1 is SGHTA and CDR2 is FQGTGA. The CDR3 has 13 amino acids. Based on the CDR3 plus reference TRBV7-3 and TRBJ2-3, the full variable domain is GAGVSQTPSNKVTEKGKYVELRCDPISGHTALYWYRQSLGQGPEFLIYFQGTGAADDSGLPNDRFFAVRPEGSVSTLKIQRTERGDSAVYLCASLAGVGDTQYFGPGTRLTVL.

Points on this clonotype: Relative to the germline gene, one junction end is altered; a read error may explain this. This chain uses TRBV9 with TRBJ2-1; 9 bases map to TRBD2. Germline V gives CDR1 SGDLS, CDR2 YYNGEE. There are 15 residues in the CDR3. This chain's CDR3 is CASSVMAGGYSEQFF. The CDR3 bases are TGTGCCAGCAGCGTAATGGCGGGAGGGTACAGTGAGCAGTTCTTC.

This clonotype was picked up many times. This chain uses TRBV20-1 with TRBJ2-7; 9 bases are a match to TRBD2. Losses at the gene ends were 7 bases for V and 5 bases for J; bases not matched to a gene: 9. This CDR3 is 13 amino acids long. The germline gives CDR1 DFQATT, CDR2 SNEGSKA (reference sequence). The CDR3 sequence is CSVPGLAQDEQYF. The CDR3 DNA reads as TGCAGTGTCCCGGGACTAGCCCAAGACGAGCAGTACTTC.

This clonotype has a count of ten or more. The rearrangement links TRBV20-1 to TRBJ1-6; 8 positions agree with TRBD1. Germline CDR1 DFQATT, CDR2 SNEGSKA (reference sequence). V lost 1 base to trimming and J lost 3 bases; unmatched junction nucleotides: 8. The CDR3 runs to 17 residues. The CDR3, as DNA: TGCAGTGCTAGAGGGACCGCCGGGACAGGCTATAATTCACCCCTCCACTTT. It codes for CSARGTAGTGYNSPLHF.

CDR3 protein: CASSLEGPAYQPQHF. The CDR3 DNA reads TGTGCCAGCAGTCTCGAGGGACCAGCCTATCAGCCCCAGCATTTT. The chain joins TRBV6-1 to TRBJ1-5, with a tentative D call TRBD1 (5 bases). The germline V and J ends were trimmed by 5 bases and 5 bases, with 16 bases remaining between them. CDR3 size: 15 residues. CDR1 is MNHNS, CDR2 SASEGT, per germline.

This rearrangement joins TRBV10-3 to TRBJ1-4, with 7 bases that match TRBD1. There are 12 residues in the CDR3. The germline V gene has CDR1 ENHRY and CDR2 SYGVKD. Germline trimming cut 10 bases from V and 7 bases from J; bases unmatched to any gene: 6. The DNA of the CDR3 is TGTGCCACCAGACAGGGAGGTGAAAAACTGTTTTTT. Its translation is CATRQGGEKLFF.

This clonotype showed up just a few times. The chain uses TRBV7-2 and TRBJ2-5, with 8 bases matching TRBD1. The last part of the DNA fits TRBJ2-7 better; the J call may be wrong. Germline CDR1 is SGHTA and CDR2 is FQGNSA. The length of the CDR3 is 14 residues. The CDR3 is CASSSRGRHDEQYF. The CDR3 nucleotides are TGTGCCAGCAGCTCCAGGGGGCGCCATGACGAGCAGTACTTC.

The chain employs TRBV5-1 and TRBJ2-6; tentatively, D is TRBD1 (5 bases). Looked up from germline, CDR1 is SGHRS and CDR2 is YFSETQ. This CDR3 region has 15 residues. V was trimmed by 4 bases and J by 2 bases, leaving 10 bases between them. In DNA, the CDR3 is TGCGCCAGCAGCCCGGAAGGGGCTGGGGCCAACGTCCTGACTTTC. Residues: CASSPEGAGANVLTF.

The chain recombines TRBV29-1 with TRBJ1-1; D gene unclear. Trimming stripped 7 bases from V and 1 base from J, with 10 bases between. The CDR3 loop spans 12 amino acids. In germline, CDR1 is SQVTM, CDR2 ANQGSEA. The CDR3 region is CSGGRRNTEAFF. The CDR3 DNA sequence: TGCAGCGGTGGTCGGAGGAACACTGAAGCTTTCTTT.

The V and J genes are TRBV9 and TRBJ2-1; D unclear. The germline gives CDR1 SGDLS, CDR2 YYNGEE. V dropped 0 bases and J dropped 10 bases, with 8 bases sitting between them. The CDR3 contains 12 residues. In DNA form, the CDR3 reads TGTGCCAGCAGCGTAGGCTCGGCAGAGCAGTTCTTC. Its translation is CASSVGSAEQFF.

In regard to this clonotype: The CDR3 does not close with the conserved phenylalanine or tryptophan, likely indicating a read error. CDR3 bases: TGCAGCGACATTCGGGGTGGCGGCTACACCTTA. This sequence encodes CSDIRGGGYTL. This chain joins TRBV29-1 and TRBJ1-2; D not certain. Trimming took 7 bases from V and 8 from J, leaving 14 bases between them. Germline CDR1 reads SQVTM; CDR2 reads ANQGSEA. The CDR3 is 11 residues long.

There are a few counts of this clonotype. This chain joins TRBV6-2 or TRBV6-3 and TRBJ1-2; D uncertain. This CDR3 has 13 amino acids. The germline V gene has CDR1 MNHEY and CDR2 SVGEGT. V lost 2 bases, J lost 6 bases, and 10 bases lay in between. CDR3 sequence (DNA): TGTGCCAGCAGTTACGGCGGATTAGATGGCTACACCTTC. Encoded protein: CASSYGGLDGYTF.

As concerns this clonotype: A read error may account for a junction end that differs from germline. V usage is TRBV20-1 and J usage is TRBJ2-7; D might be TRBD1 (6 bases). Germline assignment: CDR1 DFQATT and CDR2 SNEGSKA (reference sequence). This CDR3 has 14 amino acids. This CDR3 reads CSAILTGINYERYF. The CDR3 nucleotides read TGCAGTGCCATACTTACAGGGATCAACTACGAGCGGTACTTC.

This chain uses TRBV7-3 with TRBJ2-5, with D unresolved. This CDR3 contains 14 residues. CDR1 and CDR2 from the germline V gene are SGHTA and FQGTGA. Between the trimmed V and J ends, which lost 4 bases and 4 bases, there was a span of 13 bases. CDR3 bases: TGTGCCAGCAGCTGGCCCAAGAAGTCAGAGACCCAGTACTTC. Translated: CASSWPKKSETQYF.

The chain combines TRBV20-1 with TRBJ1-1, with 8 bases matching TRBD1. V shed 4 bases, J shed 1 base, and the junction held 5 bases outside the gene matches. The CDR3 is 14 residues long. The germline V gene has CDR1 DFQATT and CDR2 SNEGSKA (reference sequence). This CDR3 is CSAIEGQANTEAFF. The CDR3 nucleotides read TGCAGTGCTATCGAGGGACAGGCGAACACTGAAGCTTTCTTT.

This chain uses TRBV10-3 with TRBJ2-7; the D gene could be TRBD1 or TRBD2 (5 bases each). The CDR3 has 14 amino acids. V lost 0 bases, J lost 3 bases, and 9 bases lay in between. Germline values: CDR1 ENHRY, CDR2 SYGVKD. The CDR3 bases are TGTGCCATCAGTGAGTCTGGGGGTCACTACGAGCAGTACTTC. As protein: CAISESGGHYEQYF.

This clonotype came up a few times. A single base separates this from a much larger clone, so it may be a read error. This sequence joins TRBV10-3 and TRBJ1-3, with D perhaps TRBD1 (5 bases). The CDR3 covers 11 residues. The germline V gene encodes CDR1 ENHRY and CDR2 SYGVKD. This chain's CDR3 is CAINSGNTVYF. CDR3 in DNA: TGTGCCATCAACTCAGGGAACACCGTATATTTT.

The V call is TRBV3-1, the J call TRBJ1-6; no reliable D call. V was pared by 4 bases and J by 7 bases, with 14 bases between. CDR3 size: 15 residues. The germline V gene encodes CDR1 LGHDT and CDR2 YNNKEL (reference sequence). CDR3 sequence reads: CASSPLGLENSPLHF. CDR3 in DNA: TGTGCCAGCAGCCCCCTCGGACTGGAGAATTCACCCCTCCACTTT.

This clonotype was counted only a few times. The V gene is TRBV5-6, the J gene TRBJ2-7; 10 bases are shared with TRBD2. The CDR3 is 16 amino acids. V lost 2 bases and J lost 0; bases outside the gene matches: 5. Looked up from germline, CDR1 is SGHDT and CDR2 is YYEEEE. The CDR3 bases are TGTGCCAGCAGCTTCGGACTAGCGGAGAGCTCCTACGAGCAGTACTTC. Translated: CASSFGLAESSYEQYF.

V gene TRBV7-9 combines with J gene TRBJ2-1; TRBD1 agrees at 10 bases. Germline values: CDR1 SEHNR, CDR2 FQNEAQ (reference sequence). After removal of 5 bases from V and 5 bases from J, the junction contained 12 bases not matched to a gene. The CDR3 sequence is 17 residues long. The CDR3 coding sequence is TGTGCCAGCAGCCCCCGGTCGGTAGGGACAGGGGACAATGAGCAGTTCTTC. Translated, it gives CASSPRSVGTGDNEQFF.

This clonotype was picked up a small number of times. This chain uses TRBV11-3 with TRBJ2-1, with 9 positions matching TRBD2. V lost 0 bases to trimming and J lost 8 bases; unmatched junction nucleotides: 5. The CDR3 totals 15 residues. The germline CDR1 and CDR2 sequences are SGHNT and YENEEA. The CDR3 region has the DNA TGTGCCAGCAGCTTAGATCAGACTAGCGGCGATGAGCAGTTCTTC. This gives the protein CASSLDQTSGDEQFF. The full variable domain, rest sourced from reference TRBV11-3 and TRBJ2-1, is EAGVVQSPRYKIIEKKQPVAFWCNPISGHNTLYWYLQNLGQGPELLIRYENEEAVDDSQLPKDRFSAERLKGVDSTLKIQPAELGDSAVYLCASSLDQTSGDEQFFGPGTRLTVL.